The source of this TCR beta chain is a study of cytomegalovirus exposure and HLA in healthy donors. Researchers ran the PCR with 60 Vbeta and 13 Jbeta primers. Here immunoSEQ multiplex PCR was the method, and the copy in TCRdb shows in-frame clones only, minus some. The sample's table shows over 50,000 clones. Trimming cost V 5 bases and J 7 bases; bases outside gene matches: 8. CDR1 and CDR2 (germline): SEHNR, FQNEAQ (reference sequence). The CDR3 is made up of 13 amino acids. The chain is built from TRBV7-9 and TRBJ2-7; 7 positions agree with TRBD2. This receptor was taken from a man aged 45-65 years in good health and CMV-seropositive. The specimen sequenced was PBMCs. CDR3 protein: CASSLSGGIEQYF. CDR3 coding DNA: TGTGCCAGCAGCCTCTCGGGGGGAATAGAGCAGTACTTC.